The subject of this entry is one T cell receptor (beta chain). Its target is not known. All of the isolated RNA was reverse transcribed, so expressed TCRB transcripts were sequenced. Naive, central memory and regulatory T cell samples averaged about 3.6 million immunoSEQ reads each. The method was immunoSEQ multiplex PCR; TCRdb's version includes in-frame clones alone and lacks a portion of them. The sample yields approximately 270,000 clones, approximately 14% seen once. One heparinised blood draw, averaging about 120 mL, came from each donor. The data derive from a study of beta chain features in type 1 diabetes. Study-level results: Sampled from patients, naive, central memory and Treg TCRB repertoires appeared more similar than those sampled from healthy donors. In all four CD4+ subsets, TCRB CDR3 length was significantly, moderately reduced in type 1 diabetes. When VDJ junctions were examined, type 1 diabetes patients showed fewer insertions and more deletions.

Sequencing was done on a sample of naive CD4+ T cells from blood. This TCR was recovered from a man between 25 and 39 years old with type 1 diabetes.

This CDR3 is CASSELDSLGTDTQYF. The CDR3 nucleotides read TGTGCCAGCAGTGAACTTGACAGTCTGGGCACAGATACGCAGTATTTT. V and J are TRBV25-1 and TRBJ2-3, with D perhaps matching TRBD1 (5 bases). Trimming removed 2 bases at V and 1 base at J, with 13 bases between. CDR1 is MGHDK, CDR2 SYGVNS, per germline. There are 16 residues in the CDR3.